This record concerns one T cell receptor (beta chain) sequence. Its matching antigen is unknown. This CDR3 contains 13 residues. J gave up 3 bases and V 5 bases, and 4 bases lay outside the gene matches. The data originate from a study of T cells in localized non-small cell lung cancer. Clones were sequenced by immunoSEQ multiplex PCR, and TCRdb holds only the in-frame ones, with some missing. The profile shows roughly 2,800 clones, around 20% of them singletons. Study-level points and caveats: Analysis by sequencing included only one tumor region, so heterogeneity remains possible. Longer overall survival was seen with higher T cell density measured in blood.

This chain uses TRBV6-7 with TRBJ2-7, with TRBD1 identical over 7 bases. TRBV6-7 is sorted into the ORF group, with uncertain function. The receptor was isolated from a woman between 40 and 69 years old with stage I lung adenocarcinoma. Sequenced material: normal lung tissue next to the tumor, taken before any cancer treatment. The CDR3: CASSNRQGYEQYF. The CDR3 DNA sequence: TGTGCCAGCAGTAATCGACAGGGCTACGAGCAGTACTTC.